These 10 T cell receptor beta chains came from one sample sequenced in a study of T cell responses to AZD1222 COVID-19 vaccine. Method: immunoSEQ multiplex PCR; TCRdb's copy keeps in-frame clones and lacks some. Of 150,000 or so clones in the sample, about 91% were seen once. Specimen: peripheral blood, collected on day 0 of AZD1222 vaccination. All receptors come from an adult in good health.

This clone was observed a single time. The CDR3 nucleotides read TGCGCCAGCAGTCCTGGACTAGGACAAAACAATGAGCAGTTCTTC. This codes for CASSPGLGQNNEQFF. The rearrangement uses TRBV10-2 and TRBJ2-1, with 7 positions matching TRBD2. With V trimmed by 5 bases and J by 5 bases, 9 bases remained unmatched. The CDR3 has 15 residues. Germline V gene lookup returns CDR1 WSHSY and CDR2 SAAADI.

V is TRBV5-4 and J is TRBJ1-1, with D possibly being TRBD1 (5 bases). The CDR3 has 16 residues. Per germline, CDR1 SGHNT and CDR2 YYREEE (reference sequence). V was trimmed by 6 bases and J by 0 bases, leaving 18 bases between them. CDR3 in DNA: TGTGCCAGCACCCCTTACGGGGCGCGGGTGAACACTGAAGCTTTCTTT. This gives the protein CASTPYGARVNTEAFF. The entire variable domain, with the rest obtained from reference TRBV5-4 and TRBJ1-1, is as follows: ETGVTQSPTHLIKTRGQQVTLRCSSQSGHNTVSWYQQALGQGPQFIFQYYREEENGRGNFPPRFSGLQFPNYSSELNVNALELDDSALYLCASTPYGARVNTEAFFGQGTRLTVV.

This chain joins TRBV5-1 and TRBJ2-7; D gene uncertain. Germline V gene data show CDR1 as SGHRS and CDR2 as YFSETQ. CDR3 length: 13 amino acids. V lost 1 base, J lost 6 bases, and 11 bases lay in between. CDR3 nucleotides: TGCGCCAGCAGCTTGTCCCAGCTTGGCGAGCAGTACTTC. This gives the protein CASSLSQLGEQYF.

The chain couples TRBV5-5 to TRBJ1-2; 7 positions agree with TRBD1. Germline V CDR1 and CDR2: SGHKS, YYEKEE (reference sequence). The CDR3 runs 12 residues. Unmatched junction bases numbered 2, after V lost 1 base and J lost 8 bases. This chain's CDR3 is CASSLTGAGYTF. In DNA form, the CDR3 reads TGTGCCAGCAGCTTGACAGGGGCCGGCTACACCTTC.

The V gene is TRBV28, the J gene TRBJ1-2; TRBD1 might be the D (6 bases). V gave up 3 bases and J gave up 5 bases, with 10 bases separating them. Germline CDR1 is MDHEN and CDR2 is SYDVKM. This CDR3 contains 13 residues. The chain's CDR3 is CASSFRQAYGYTF. Written as DNA, the CDR3 is TGTGCCAGCAGTTTTCGACAGGCGTATGGCTACACCTTC.

The chain uses TRBV19 and TRBJ2-6; 7 bases are a match to TRBD1. The length of the CDR3 is 13 residues. CDR1 and CDR2 (germline): LNHDA, SQIVND (reference sequence). V trimming: 10 bases; J trimming: 1 base; junction bases outside the gene matches: 1. CDR3 loop: CATRGSGANVLTF. The CDR3 DNA reads as TGTGCCACCAGGGGGTCTGGGGCCAACGTCCTGACTTTC.

The chain has TRBV4-1 and TRBJ1-2; TRBD1 aligns across 9 bases. CDR1 is MGHRA and CDR2 is YSYEKL in the germline V gene. Trimming cost V 4 bases and J 7 bases; bases outside gene matches: 10. This CDR3 spans 15 amino acids. The CDR3 here is CASSLSTTGGTGYTF. CDR3 bases: TGCGCCAGCAGCCTCAGTACCACAGGGGGCACTGGCTACACCTTC.

The chain joins TRBV5-6 to TRBJ1-4; no clear D gene. The germline V and J ends were trimmed by 4 bases and 5 bases, with 18 bases remaining between them. Per germline, CDR1 SGHDT and CDR2 YYEEEE. The CDR3 contains 16 residues. The CDR3 region is CASSEGPRQPNEKLFF. CDR3 bases: TGTGCCAGCAGCGAAGGACCACGCCAGCCCAATGAAAAACTGTTTTTT.

The chain uses TRBV27 and TRBJ1-5; no firm D call. Looked up from germline, CDR1 is MNHEY and CDR2 is SMNVEV (reference sequence). Trimming removed 5 bases at V and 4 bases at J, with 9 bases between. The CDR3 has 13 amino acids. CDR3 sequence (DNA): TGTGCCAGCAGTCCTTCCCATAATCAGCCCCAGCATTTT. Protein product: CASSPSHNQPQHF.

The CDR3, as DNA: TGTGCCAGTAGTAAGGAAAGCTCCTACGAGCAGTACTTC. Its protein product is CASSKESSYEQYF. The chain employs TRBV19 and TRBJ2-7, with no clear D. Deletions cut 4 bases from V and 0 bases from J, with 7 bases between. There are 13 residues in the CDR3. From germline, CDR1 is LNHDA and CDR2 SQIVND (reference sequence). Full variable domain (rest looked up from reference TRBV19 and TRBJ2-7): DGGITQSPKYLFRKEGQNVTLSCEQNLNHDAMYWYRQDPGQGLRLIYYSQIVNDFQKGDIAEGYSVSREKKESFPLTVTSAQKNPTAFYLCASSKESSYEQYFGPGTRLTVT.